This T cell receptor beta chain originates from a study of cytomegalovirus exposure and HLA in healthy donors. 13 Jbeta primers and 60 Vbeta primers were used for the PCR. Under the authors' procedure: A follow-up analysis tallied approximately 85 million unique TCR beta chains, some 11 million shared. Sequencing was performed with immunoSEQ multiplex PCR; in TCRdb, only in-frame clones are kept and a portion is missing. V and J calls and clone size are copied from that table; D and trimming were computed from the DNA. The sample contains more than 150,000 clones, roughly four fifths of which appear only once. The sample holds a few counts of this clone. With V trimmed by 5 bases and J by 4 bases, 13 bases remained unmatched. The CDR3 consists of 15 residues. Germline V lookup: CDR1 SQVTM, CDR2 ANQGSEA.

The sequencing sample was made of PBMCs. The TCR originated in a man aged 18 to 30 in good health and CMV-seronegative. The chain has TRBV29-1 and TRBJ2-7; 8 nucleotides align to TRBD2. CDR3: CSVMGESGSLYEQYF. The CDR3 coding sequence is TGCAGCGTTATGGGGGAGAGCGGGAGTTTATACGAGCAGTACTTC.